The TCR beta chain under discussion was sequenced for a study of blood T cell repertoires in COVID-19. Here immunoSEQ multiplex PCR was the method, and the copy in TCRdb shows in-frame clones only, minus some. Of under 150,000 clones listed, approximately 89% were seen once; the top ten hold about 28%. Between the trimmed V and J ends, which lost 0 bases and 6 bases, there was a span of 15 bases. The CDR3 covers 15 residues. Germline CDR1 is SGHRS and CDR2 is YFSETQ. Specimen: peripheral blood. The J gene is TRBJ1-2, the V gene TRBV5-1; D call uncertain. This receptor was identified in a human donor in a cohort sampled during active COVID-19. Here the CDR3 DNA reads TGCGCCAGCAGCTTGGAGGCGGCCACAACAAATGGCTACACCTTC. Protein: CASSLEAATTNGYTF.